The sequence of this T cell receptor beta chain was determined in a study of control samples from healthy donors and cancer patients (dated by TCRdb to 2020 to 2021). Reading from cysteine to phenylalanine, the CDR3 counts 13 amino acids. CDR3 DNA only is kept here, 39 bases in frame from base 1. The germline V gene sets CDR1 to SNHLY and CDR2 to FYNNEI. V drops 5 bases and J drops 4 bases, leaving 11 bases in between. This clone was seen just once. Its cognate antigen has yet to be identified. One base away there is no much larger clone; base qualities are not given. Libraries were prepared through the immunoSEQ multiplex PCR assay. TCRdb limited this immuneACCESS table to in-frame rearrangements with V and J called. A share of clones is missing; checked studies link under half to unresolved V genes, and the rest is unexplained. The sample data list tens of thousands of clones, and about nine tenths of these were observed just once. Clones ranked in the top ten supply roughly a tenth of the sample.

The clonotype comes from a woman aged 45-65 years with colorectal cancer. This chain is built from TRBV2 and TRBJ1-2, with no confident D gene call. The sequencing sample was made of PBMCs. The DNA sequence follows: TGTGCCAGCAGTTCCCAAGGTACCTATGGCTACACCTTC. It specifies CASSSQGTYGYTF.